These 25 T cell receptor beta chains originate from one sample sequenced in a study of cytomegalovirus exposure and HLA in healthy donors. PCR amplification relied on 60 Vbeta primers (plus 13 Jbeta primers). Here immunoSEQ multiplex PCR was the method, and the copy in TCRdb shows in-frame clones only, minus some. The data hold 150,000 to 200,000 clones, with 70% to 90% observed a single time. What was sequenced was PBMCs. These receptors all come from a young man in good health and CMV-seropositive.

V and J are TRBV27 and TRBJ2-7; TRBD1 is a possible D gene (6 bases). Trimming removed 5 bases from V and 1 base from J, with 21 bases in between. Germline CDR1 reads MNHEY; CDR2 reads SMNVEV (reference sequence). This CDR3 has 17 residues. CDR3 in DNA: TGTGCCAGCAGTACACTATTGGACCGGGACACTTCCTACGAGCAGTACTTC. This translates into CASSTLLDRDTSYEQYF.

The rearrangement uses TRBV18 and TRBJ2-5, with unresolved D. This CDR3 has 13 residues. The V and J ends lost 3 bases and 3 bases respectively, with 8 bases between them. CDR1 KGHSH and CDR2 LQKENI come from the germline V gene. The CDR3 loop is CASSPEIEETQYF. The CDR3 DNA reads TGTGCCAGCTCACCCGAAATAGAAGAGACCCAGTACTTC.

This rearrangement joins TRBV2 to TRBJ1-5; D unresolved. The germline CDR1 and CDR2 sequences are SNHLY and FYNNEI. Trimming left V 4 bases short and J 2 bases short, with 12 bases between. This CDR3 is built from 15 residues. CDR3 sequence: CASSGPMEGNQPQHF. CDR3 nucleotides: TGTGCCAGCAGTGGTCCAATGGAGGGCAATCAGCCCCAGCATTTT.

The chain couples TRBV6-6 to TRBJ2-7, with D possibly being TRBD1 (5 bases). The V and J ends lost 6 bases and 5 bases respectively, with 17 bases between them. The CDR3 covers 14 residues. The germline V gene has CDR1 MNHNY and CDR2 SVGAGI (reference sequence). CDR3 loop: CASSPDRLLNEQYF. The DNA of the CDR3 is TGTGCCAGCAGCCCAGACAGACTTTTGAACGAGCAGTACTTC.

This clone occurred a few times. The chain recombines TRBV11-2 with TRBJ1-3, with 8 bases that match TRBD1. V lost 5 bases to trimming and J lost 1 base; unmatched junction nucleotides: 7. This CDR3 region has 16 residues. Germline V gene sequence: CDR1 SGHAT, CDR2 FQNNGV. In DNA, the CDR3 is TGTGCCAGCAGCACAGGGGGGGTTGGGTCTGGAAACACCATATATTTT. Amino acid sequence: CASSTGGVGSGNTIYF.

V usage is TRBV18 and J usage is TRBJ2-1; weak D call: TRBD2 (6 bases). CDR3 length equals 17 residues. Germline lookup yields CDR1 KGHSH and CDR2 LQKENI. V was cut by 4 bases and J by 1 base, with 17 bases left in between. The CDR3 DNA reads as TGTGCCAGCTCACTGAAAACCGGGACTGAATCCTACAATGAGCAGTTCTTC. Protein sequence: CASSLKTGTESYNEQFF.

Details on this clone: The germline gene is not matched at one end of the junction; a read error may be the cause. This chain links TRBV18 with TRBJ1-2, with D tentatively TRBD1 (5 bases). The germline gives CDR1 KGHSH, CDR2 LQKENI. The CDR3 spans 16 residues. CDR3 in DNA: TGTGCCAGCTCGCCACCAGGTGGGCAGGGCACAGGTGGCTACACCTTC. Amino acid sequence: CASSPPGGQGTGGYTF.

The chain joins TRBV2 to TRBJ2-2; 16 positions match TRBD2. Germline CDR1 is SNHLY and CDR2 is FYNNEI. The CDR3 runs to 19 residues. V was pared by 3 bases and J by 9 bases, with 13 bases of the junction left unmatched. The CDR3 nucleotides are TGTGCCAGCAGTGAGAAGGAGGGGACTAGCGGGGGGGCATTAAGGGAGCTGTTTTTT. Translating it yields CASSEKEGTSGGALRELFF.

V and J are TRBV5-1 and TRBJ2-1; the match to TRBD1 covers 7 bases. Trimming at V came to 2 bases and at J to 5 bases, leaving 7 bases not matched to a gene. The CDR3 spans 15 residues. Per germline, CDR1 SGHRS and CDR2 YFSETQ. The CDR3 DNA reads as TGCGCCAGCAGCTTATCGGGGACAGTCAACAATGAGCAGTTCTTC. Protein sequence: CASSLSGTVNNEQFF.

J is TRBJ2-5 and V is TRBV7-3; D is undetermined. Between the trimmed V and J ends, which lost 1 base and 1 base, there was a span of 4 bases. The length of the CDR3 is 13 residues. CDR1 is SGHTA and CDR2 is FQGTGA in the germline V gene. CDR3 amino acids: CASSLNSQETQYF. The CDR3 DNA sequence: TGTGCCAGCAGCTTAAACAGCCAAGAGACCCAGTACTTC.

The chain combines TRBV4-3 with TRBJ2-3, with no clear D. Trimming left V 1 base short and J 4 bases short, with 6 bases between. CDR1 and CDR2 (germline): LGHNA, YSLEER. The CDR3 sequence is 13 residues long. The CDR3 DNA follows: TGCGCCAGCAGCCAAGGGGCCTCAGATACGCAGTATTTT. Its protein is CASSQGASDTQYF.

The V and J genes are TRBV7-9 and TRBJ2-3, with 10 bases identical to TRBD2. From germline, CDR1 is SEHNR and CDR2 FQNEAQ (reference sequence). V lost 5 bases and J lost 4; bases outside the gene matches: 9. The CDR3 runs to 16 residues. CDR3 nucleotides: TGTGCCAGCAGCCCCCAAAGCGGGGGGGGCTCAGATACGCAGTATTTT. Protein sequence: CASSPQSGGGSDTQYF.

This clone was counted between two and nine times. The J gene is TRBJ1-1, the V gene TRBV19, with no clear D. Germline CDR1 reads LNHDA; CDR2 reads SQIVND (reference sequence). Trimming stripped 5 bases from V and 2 bases from J, with 3 bases between. The CDR3 consists of 11 residues. The CDR3 bases are TGTGCCAGTAGTCAAAACACTGAAGCTTTCTTT. This codes for CASSQNTEAFF.

J is TRBJ2-7 and V is TRBV6-5; 10 bases are a match to TRBD1. The germline V gene encodes CDR1 MNHEY and CDR2 SVGAGI. The V segment lost 2 bases and the J segment 2 bases; nucleotides outside the gene matches: 3. The CDR3 sequence is 15 residues long. This chain's CDR3 is CASSYTGTGAYEQYF. The CDR3 DNA follows: TGTGCCAGCAGTTACACCGGGACAGGGGCCTACGAGCAGTACTTC.

The chain couples TRBV4-3 to TRBJ2-3, with 7 nucleotides matching TRBD2. In germline, CDR1 is LGHNA, CDR2 YSLEER. There are 16 residues in the CDR3. J gave up 0 bases and V 3 bases, and 6 bases lay outside the gene matches. The CDR3 spells CASSQSSGASTDTQYF. In nucleotides, the CDR3 is TGCGCCAGCAGCCAGTCTAGCGGCGCTAGCACAGATACGCAGTATTTT.

The rearrangement joins TRBV4-3 to TRBJ2-1; 8 nucleotides align to TRBD2. Looked up from germline, CDR1 is LGHNA and CDR2 is YSLEER. The CDR3 contains 18 residues. V shed 0 bases, J shed 4 bases, and the junction held 11 bases outside the gene matches. CDR3 amino acids: CASSQDPVVAGLYNEQFF. The CDR3, as DNA: TGCGCCAGCAGCCAAGATCCGGTAGTAGCGGGGCTTTACAATGAGCAGTTCTTC.

The genes are TRBV4-1 and TRBJ1-3; D unresolved. The CDR3 runs to 18 residues. The V gene lost 5 bases and the J gene lost 0 bases, with 20 bases spanning the gap. In germline, CDR1 is MGHRA, CDR2 YSYEKL. DNA of the CDR3: TGCGCCAGCAGCTTGGAGAGGGATTCTCTCCTCTCTGGAAACACCATATATTTT. Translated: CASSLERDSLLSGNTIYF.

This chain uses TRBV18 with TRBJ1-1; 7 bases align to TRBD1. The V segment lost 1 base and the J segment 5 bases; nucleotides outside the gene matches: 7. CDR1 is KGHSH, CDR2 LQKENI, per germline. The CDR3 extends over 15 amino acids. CDR3 nucleotides: TGTGCCAGCTCACCACAAGAGACAGGGACGACTGAAGCTTTCTTT. Translation gives CASSPQETGTTEAFF.

The chain has TRBV11-2 and TRBJ2-3; 12 bases line up with TRBD2. Germline CDR1 and CDR2: SGHAT and FQNNGV. This CDR3 is 15 amino acids long. J lost 4 bases, V lost 3 bases, and 2 bases had no gene match. The CDR3 reads CASSFLAGGSDTQYF. The CDR3 region has the DNA TGTGCCAGCAGCTTCCTAGCGGGGGGGTCAGATACGCAGTATTTT. Full variable domain (rest looked up from reference TRBV11-2 and TRBJ2-3): EAGVAQSPRYKIIEKRQSVAFWCNPISGHATLYWYQQILGQGPKLLIQFQNNGVVDDSQLPKDRFSAERLKGVDSTLKIQPAKLEDSAVYLCASSFLAGGSDTQYFGPGTRLTVL.

This clone has only one observation. V and J are TRBV9 and TRBJ1-4, with 11 bases that match TRBD1. The V and J ends lost 3 bases and 2 bases, in that order; junction bases with no gene match: 6. Germline lookup yields CDR1 SGDLS and CDR2 YYNGEE. The CDR3 is made up of 17 amino acids. CDR3 in DNA: TGTGCCAGCAGCGCGTCCCGGGACAGGGGGACTAATGAAAAACTGTTTTTT. It yields the protein CASSASRDRGTNEKLFF.

This rearrangement joins TRBV6-5 to TRBJ2-2, with 9 bases fitting TRBD1. Germline V gene sequence: CDR1 MNHEY, CDR2 SVGAGI. The CDR3 contains 13 residues. V shed 8 bases and J 3 bases; nucleotides not matched to a gene: 1. CDR3 coding DNA: TGTGCCAGCCGGGACAGGGACACCGGGGAGCTGTTTTTT. It specifies CASRDRDTGELFF.

The V gene is TRBV7-2, the J gene TRBJ1-5; 8 bases are shared with TRBD1. The germline gives CDR1 SGHTA, CDR2 FQGNSA. The trim removed 0 bases at V and 5 bases at J, leaving 9 bases unmatched. This CDR3 spans 17 amino acids. CDR3 DNA sequence: TGTGCCAGCAGCTTAGCCATGGGACAGGTTGGGGATCAGCCCCAGCATTTT. It encodes CASSLAMGQVGDQPQHF.

The chain has TRBV4-1 and TRBJ2-5; possibly TRBD1 for D (6 bases). The J call is uncertain, as TRBJ2-7 better fits the DNA end. The CDR3 is 15 residues long. The germline V gene has CDR1 MGHRA and CDR2 YSYEKL. The CDR3 bases are TGCGCCAGCAGCCAAGCCCCTGGGACATTGGCCGAGCAGTACTTC. This gives the protein CASSQAPGTLAEQYF.

The rearrangement joins TRBV7-9 to TRBJ1-3; 7 bases align to TRBD1. The CDR3 extends over 15 amino acids. Trimming removed 1 base from V and 2 bases from J; junction bases left unmatched: 2. Germline CDR1 is SEHNR and CDR2 is FQNEAQ (reference sequence). The CDR3 bases are TGTGCCAGCAGCTTAGGACAGGGTACTGGAAACACCATATATTTT. This codes for CASSLGQGTGNTIYF.

V is TRBV7-9 and J is TRBJ2-1; 14 nucleotides agree with TRBD2. V lost 10 bases and J lost 10; bases outside the gene matches: 6. The CDR3 has 13 residues. Germline CDR1 SEHNR, CDR2 FQNEAQ (reference sequence). DNA for the CDR3: TGTGCCACCGGACTAGCGGGGGGAAGGGAGCAGTTCTTC. Translated, it gives CATGLAGGREQFF.